This TCR beta chain was captured in a study of OX40 agonist ivuxolimab in advanced cancers. Germline CDR1 is SGDLS and CDR2 is YYNGEE. Trimming at V came to 0 bases and at J to 9 bases, leaving 8 bases not matched to a gene. This CDR3 comprises 15 residues. Clones were sequenced by immunoSEQ multiplex PCR, and TCRdb holds only the in-frame ones, with some missing. The repertoire consists of 65,000 to 90,000 clones, with around four fifths occurring once and the leading ten covering less than 3%. The sample consisted of CD4+ or CD8+ T cells sorted from blood, taken in a trial of the OX40 agonist ivuxolimab. This TCR came from an adult with an advanced solid tumor such as melanoma, head and neck, liver or kidney cancer. The genes are TRBV9 and TRBJ2-1, with 8 bases aligning to TRBD2. CDR3 DNA: TGTGCCAGCAGCGTAGGTGGGACTAGTCAGGGTGAGCAGTTCTTC. This gives the protein CASSVGGTSQGEQFF. The complete variable domain, with remaining parts taken from reference TRBV9 and TRBJ2-1, reads DSGVTQTPKHLITATGQRVTLRCSPRSGDLSVYWYQQSLDQGLQFLIQYYNGEERAKGNILERFSAQQFPDLHSELNLSSLELGDSALYFCASSVGGTSQGEQFFGPGTRLTVL.